Listed below are T cell receptor beta chains from one sample, sequenced in a study of blood T cells in healthy people across ages. TCRdb independently ran MiXCR on the 5' RACE reads; one entry per CDR3 protein. The table lists about 780,000 distinct CDR3 sequences, 25% to 30% of them singletons. The data were also submitted as part of a second study, on T cells of mothers and their children.

Sequencing was carried out using blood. All receptors come from a boy between 10 and 17 years old in good health. Each CDR3 is given with its conserved first and last residue. The order of the fields is clone size, D gene, J gene, V gene, CDR3 DNA, CDR3 protein. The D gene is left open where the match is weak. Not all rows give a size; the values are once, few, many and, for expanded clones, a class.

clone size: -
D gene: -
J gene: TRBJ1-1
V gene: TRBV20-1
CDR3 DNA: TGCAGTGCTAGTTCTCCAGGGCCCCACACTGAAGCTTTCTTT
CDR3 protein: CSASSPGPHTEAFF

clone size: -
D gene: -
J gene: TRBJ2-5
V gene: TRBV7-9
CDR3 DNA: TGTGCCAGCAGCTTTGGTGGGGAGCAAGAGACCCAGTACTTC
CDR3 protein: CASSFGGEQETQYF

clone size: -
D gene: -
J gene: TRBJ2-1
V gene: TRBV6-2/TRBV6-3
CDR3 DNA: TGTGCCAGCAGTTACCTAGGTTTCTACAATGAGCAGTTCTTC
CDR3 protein: CASSYLGFYNEQFF

clone size: -
D gene: -
J gene: TRBJ2-7
V gene: TRBV9
CDR3 DNA: TGTGCCAGCAGCGTAGAACAGGGAAGTAACGAGCAGTACTTC
CDR3 protein: CASSVEQGSNEQYF

clone size: -
D gene: -
J gene: TRBJ1-1
V gene: TRBV29-1
CDR3 DNA: TGCAGCGTTGAAGATAACAGTAACACTGAAGCTTTCTTT
CDR3 protein: CSVEDNSNTEAFF

clone size: few
D gene: -
J gene: TRBJ2-5
V gene: TRBV7-9
CDR3 DNA: TGTGCCAGCAGTTTGGATAGGACGGCGAACCAAGAGACCCAGTACTTC
CDR3 protein: CASSLDRTANQETQYF

clone size: -
D gene: TRBD1
J gene: TRBJ2-7
V gene: TRBV7-6
CDR3 DNA: TGTGCCAGCAGCTTAACCTTGGACAGGCACCCCTACGAGCAGTACTTC
CDR3 protein: CASSLTLDRHPYEQYF

clone size: few
D gene: -
J gene: TRBJ1-2
V gene: TRBV10-2
CDR3 DNA: TGCGCCAGCTGGGCGTCGGGGTCTAACTATGGCTACACCTTC
CDR3 protein: CASWASGSNYGYTF

clone size: -
D gene: TRBD2
J gene: TRBJ2-1
V gene: TRBV5-1
CDR3 DNA: TGCGCCAGCAGCACCGGGACTAGCGGCAGCGAGCAGTTCTTC
CDR3 protein: CASSTGTSGSEQFF

clone size: -
D gene: -
J gene: TRBJ1-1
V gene: TRBV27
CDR3 DNA: TGTGCCAGCAGTTACCGCCTGAGCACTGAAGCTTTCTTT
CDR3 protein: CASSYRLSTEAFF

clone size: -
D gene: -
J gene: TRBJ2-3
V gene: TRBV21-1
CDR3 DNA: TGTGCCAGCAGCAAAGTGAGGCTATCTAGCACAGATACGCAGTATTTT
CDR3 protein: CASSKVRLSSTDTQYF

clone size: few
D gene: -
J gene: TRBJ2-7
V gene: TRBV10-3
CDR3 DNA: TGTGCCATCAGTGAGTCGTTGGGGGGTTACGAGCAGTACTTC
CDR3 protein: CAISESLGGYEQYF

clone size: few
D gene: -
J gene: TRBJ1-3
V gene: TRBV28
CDR3 DNA: TGTGCCAGCACCACGGAAGTCTCTGGAAACACCATATATTTT
CDR3 protein: CASTTEVSGNTIYF

clone size: few
D gene: TRBD1
J gene: TRBJ1-5
V gene: TRBV6-1
CDR3 DNA: TGTGCCAGCAGCCCTACCGACAGGGGCGGGAATCAGCCCCAGCATTTT
CDR3 protein: CASSPTDRGGNQPQHF

clone size: -
D gene: TRBD2
J gene: TRBJ2-7
V gene: TRBV7-9
CDR3 DNA: TGTGCCAGCAGCTTAGAGGGAGTGCTAGCGGGGTATTACGGGCAGTACTTC
CDR3 protein: CASSLEGVLAGYYGQYF

clone size: once
D gene: -
J gene: TRBJ1-2
V gene: TRBV9
CDR3 DNA: TGTGCCAGCAGCGTAGGCCCCCGGCGTAACTATGGCTACACCTTC
CDR3 protein: CASSVGPRRNYGYTF

clone size: -
D gene: TRBD2
J gene: TRBJ2-2
V gene: TRBV25-1
CDR3 DNA: TGTGCCAGCAGTGAAAGGCCGGGGGGGCCCGGGGAGCTGTTTTTT
CDR3 protein: CASSERPGGPGELFF

clone size: -
D gene: TRBD1
J gene: TRBJ1-2
V gene: TRBV6-5
CDR3 DNA: TGTGCCAGCTCCCCGGGAGCAGGGGGGCTGGATGGCTACACCTTC
CDR3 protein: CASSPGAGGLDGYTF

clone size: -
D gene: TRBD2
J gene: TRBJ2-1
V gene: TRBV3-1
CDR3 DNA: TGTGCCAGCAGCCAAGGTGCGGGGGGGTGGTACAATGAGCAGTTCTTC
CDR3 protein: CASSQGAGGWYNEQFF

clone size: -
D gene: TRBD2
J gene: TRBJ2-5
V gene: TRBV7-3
CDR3 DNA: TGTGCCAGCAGCTTAACGCCTAGCGGGGGGATACCAAAACAAGAGACCCAGTACTTC
CDR3 protein: CASSLTPSGGIPKQETQYF

clone size: -
D gene: -
J gene: TRBJ1-4
V gene: TRBV9
CDR3 DNA: TGTGCCAGCAGCGTAGAATCGTGGAGCGAAAAACTGTTTTTT
CDR3 protein: CASSVESWSEKLFF

clone size: few
D gene: -
J gene: TRBJ1-1
V gene: TRBV10-2
CDR3 DNA: TGCGCCAGCGGTGAGACAGATCCCCTCGGAGCTTTCTTT
CDR3 protein: CASGETDPLGAFF

clone size: -
D gene: TRBD1
J gene: TRBJ2-2
V gene: TRBV2
CDR3 DNA: TGTGCCAGCAGTGAAGGGGACAGCGCCGGGGAGCTGTTTTTT
CDR3 protein: CASSEGDSAGELFF

clone size: -
D gene: -
J gene: TRBJ1-5
V gene: TRBV4-1
CDR3 DNA: TGCGCCAGCAGTCACCTACGGGGCAATCAGCCCCAGCATTTT
CDR3 protein: CASSHLRGNQPQHF

clone size: few
D gene: -
J gene: TRBJ2-4
V gene: TRBV4-1
CDR3 DNA: TGCGCCAGCAGCCAAGATAGGATAGCCAAAAACATTCAGTACTTC
CDR3 protein: CASSQDRIAKNIQYF

clone size: -
D gene: -
J gene: TRBJ1-5
V gene: TRBV5-1
CDR3 DNA: TGCGCCAGCAGTACGGATAGCAATCAGCCCCAGCATTTT
CDR3 protein: CASSTDSNQPQHF

clone size: few
D gene: -
J gene: TRBJ2-7
V gene: TRBV20-1
CDR3 DNA: TGCAGTGCTAGAGAGAGGGCGTCCTACGAGCAGTACTTC
CDR3 protein: CSARERASYEQYF

clone size: -
D gene: -
J gene: TRBJ2-5
V gene: TRBV18
CDR3 DNA: TGTGCCAGCTCACCTGACCGGACAGCTAAAGAGACCCAGTACTTC
CDR3 protein: CASSPDRTAKETQYF

clone size: -
D gene: -
J gene: TRBJ2-4
V gene: TRBV30
CDR3 DNA: TGTGCCTGGAGACCCCTGGGGGGGCGGGAAAACATTCAGTACTTC
CDR3 protein: CAWRPLGGRENIQYF

clone size: once
D gene: TRBD1
J gene: TRBJ2-1
V gene: TRBV24-1
CDR3 DNA: TGTGCCACCAGTGATGTGGACAGGGCCGATGAGCAGTTCTTC
CDR3 protein: CATSDVDRADEQFF

clone size: -
D gene: TRBD1
J gene: TRBJ2-5
V gene: TRBV2
CDR3 DNA: TGTGCCAGCAGTCCCCGACAGGGGGCGGGGGAGACCCAGTACTTC
CDR3 protein: CASSPRQGAGETQYF

clone size: -
D gene: TRBD1
J gene: TRBJ1-6
V gene: TRBV28
CDR3 DNA: TGTGCCAGCAGTTGGGGACAGCTTAATTCACCCCTCCACTTT
CDR3 protein: CASSWGQLNSPLHF

clone size: few
D gene: TRBD1
J gene: TRBJ2-7
V gene: TRBV5-1
CDR3 DNA: TGCGCCAGCAGCTTGGAGGGGGACAGGACAACGAGACGCTCATGGTCCTACGAGCAGTACTTC
CDR3 protein: CASSLEGDRTTRRSWSYEQYF

clone size: -
D gene: TRBD1
J gene: TRBJ2-3
V gene: TRBV10-3
CDR3 DNA: TGTGCCATCAGTGAGTCGACAGGGGGTGCAGATACGCAGTATTTT
CDR3 protein: CAISESTGGADTQYF

clone size: -
D gene: TRBD2
J gene: TRBJ2-1
V gene: TRBV6-1
CDR3 DNA: TGTGCCAGCAGGCTAGGTAGCGGGGGACACAATGAGCAGTTCTTC
CDR3 protein: CASRLGSGGHNEQFF

clone size: -
D gene: TRBD2
J gene: TRBJ2-5
V gene: TRBV4-2
CDR3 DNA: TGTGCCAGCAGGTCGGGACAGGGGACTAGCGGGAGGTACCAAGAGACCCAGTACTTC
CDR3 protein: CASRSGQGTSGRYQETQYF

clone size: -
D gene: TRBD2
J gene: TRBJ2-3
V gene: TRBV12-5
CDR3 DNA: TGTGCTAGTGGTTTGGTACTACGTTCAGCGGGGGACACAGATACGCAGTATTTT
CDR3 protein: CASGLVLRSAGDTDTQYF

clone size: -
D gene: -
J gene: TRBJ2-5
V gene: TRBV21-1
CDR3 DNA: TGTGCCAGCAGCTCTCTCGGGGTGGGCCAAGAGACCCAGTACTTC
CDR3 protein: CASSSLGVGQETQYF

clone size: once
D gene: -
J gene: TRBJ2-1
V gene: TRBV10-3
CDR3 DNA: TGTGCCATCAGTCAAGAACGCGGAGTGAGGAAGTACTTC
CDR3 protein: CAISQERGVRKYF

clone size: -
D gene: -
J gene: TRBJ1-2
V gene: TRBV12-3/TRBV12-4
CDR3 DNA: TGTGCCAGCATGGGAAGGTGGGGGGGGCCTGGCTACACCTTC
CDR3 protein: CASMGRWGGPGYTF

clone size: -
D gene: TRBD1
J gene: TRBJ1-4
V gene: TRBV27
CDR3 DNA: TGTGCCAGCAGAGGGACAGCAACTAATGAAAAACTGTTTTTT
CDR3 protein: CASRGTATNEKLFF

clone size: many
D gene: TRBD2
J gene: TRBJ2-5
V gene: TRBV12-3/TRBV12-4
CDR3 DNA: TGTGCCAGCAGTAAGACTAGCGGGGGGCCAGAGACCCAGTACTTC
CDR3 protein: CASSKTSGGPETQYF

clone size: -
D gene: TRBD1
J gene: TRBJ2-1
V gene: TRBV29-1
CDR3 DNA: TGCAGCGTTGAAGATGTTGACAGGGGGCAGGATGAGCAGTTCTTC
CDR3 protein: CSVEDVDRGQDEQFF

clone size: many
D gene: TRBD1
J gene: TRBJ2-5
V gene: TRBV5-1
CDR3 DNA: TGTGCCAGCAGTCCTGACAGGGGTCGAGAGACCCAGTACTTC
CDR3 protein: CASSPDRGRETQYF

clone size: few
D gene: -
J gene: TRBJ2-3
V gene: TRBV5-1
CDR3 DNA: TGCGCCAGCAGCTTGGGAGTATTCACAGATACGCAGTATTTT
CDR3 protein: CASSLGVFTDTQYF

clone size: few
D gene: TRBD1
J gene: TRBJ2-6
V gene: TRBV5-4
CDR3 DNA: TGTGCCAGCAGCGTTCGGCAGGGGGCAGACGGGGCCAACGTCCTGACTTTC
CDR3 protein: CASSVRQGADGANVLTF

clone size: few
D gene: -
J gene: TRBJ2-6
V gene: TRBV24-1
CDR3 DNA: TGTGCCACCAGTCCAGGAGCGATCAACGCTGGGGCCAACGTCCTGACTTTC
CDR3 protein: CATSPGAINAGANVLTF

clone size: few
D gene: TRBD1
J gene: TRBJ2-5
V gene: TRBV9
CDR3 DNA: TGTGCCAGCAGCATAAGGGACAGTCCAGAGACCCAGTACTTC
CDR3 protein: CASSIRDSPETQYF